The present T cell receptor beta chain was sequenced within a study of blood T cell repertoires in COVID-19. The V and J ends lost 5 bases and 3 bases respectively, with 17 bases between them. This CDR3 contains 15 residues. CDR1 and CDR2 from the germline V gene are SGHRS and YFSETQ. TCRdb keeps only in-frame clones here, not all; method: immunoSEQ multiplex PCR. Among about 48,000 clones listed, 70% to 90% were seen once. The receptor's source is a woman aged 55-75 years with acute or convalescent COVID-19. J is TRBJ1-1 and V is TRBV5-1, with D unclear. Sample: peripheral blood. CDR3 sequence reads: CASRPDGQRDTEAFF. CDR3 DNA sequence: TGCGCCAGCAGACCGGACGGCCAGAGGGACACTGAAGCTTTCTTT.